These 29 T cell receptor beta chains were all obtained from the same sample, sequenced in a study of blood T cell repertoires in COVID-19 (dated by TCRdb to the early 2020s). Preparation of the library involved the immunoSEQ multiplex PCR assay. TCRdb took this table from immuneACCESS and kept in-frame rearrangements with V and J called. Such tables lack part of the clones; where checked against another copy, unresolved V genes explain under half of the gap, and the rest is unexplained. This sample gives about 150,000 clones in total; approximately 80% of them show up just once. In total, the top ten clones hold roughly 0.56% of the sample. The sample consisted of peripheral blood. These receptors were taken from a man in his 60s with acute or convalescent COVID-19.

This chain joins TRBV28 and TRBJ2-1; D perhaps matches TRBD2 (6 bases). V was shortened by 2 bases and J by 4 bases, with 12 bases between the two germline ends. Germline lookup yields CDR1 MDHEN and CDR2 SYDVKM. The CDR3 has 15 residues. The CDR3: CASSLGGTHYNEQFF. The CDR3 DNA is TGTGCCAGCAGTTTAGGAGGGACCCATTACAATGAGCAGTTCTTC.

This sequence joins TRBV5-4 and TRBJ1-6; 7 bases fit TRBD1. The CDR3 is made up of 16 amino acids. Looked up from germline, CDR1 is SGHNT and CDR2 is YYREEE (reference sequence). The V segment lost 4 bases and the J segment 7 bases; nucleotides outside the gene matches: 11. CDR3 nucleotides: TGTGCCAGCAGCCTCGAGGGACAGCTATCAAATTCACCCCTCCACTTT. Protein sequence: CASSLEGQLSNSPLHF. The full variable domain, completed using reference TRBV5-4 and TRBJ1-6, is ETGVTQSPTHLIKTRGQQVTLRCSSQSGHNTVSWYQQALGQGPQFIFQYYREEENGRGNFPPRFSGLQFPNYSSELNVNALELDDSALYLCASSLEGQLSNSPLHFGNGTRLTVT.

This chain uses TRBV18 with TRBJ2-1, with 10 bases lining up with TRBD2. V was pared by 5 bases and J by 4 bases, with 5 bases of the junction left unmatched. Germline V gene sequence: CDR1 KGHSH, CDR2 LQKENI. There are 15 residues in the CDR3. CDR3 sequence (DNA): TGTGCCAGCTCATCGACTAGCGGGCCTTACAATGAGCAGTTCTTC. Translating gives CASSSTSGPYNEQFF.

This chain connects TRBV2 to TRBJ1-1; no firm D call. V was shortened by 7 bases and J by 0 bases, with 9 bases between the two germline ends. This CDR3 contains 13 residues. Per the germline V gene, CDR1 is SNHLY and CDR2 is FYNNEI. DNA of the CDR3: TGTGCCAGCATTCGGTCTATGAACACTGAAGCTTTCTTT. As protein: CASIRSMNTEAFF.

The chain joins TRBV5-4 to TRBJ1-2, with TRBD1 matching over 9 bases. V lost 4 bases, J lost 4 bases, and 11 bases stayed unmatched. This CDR3 has 16 amino acids. Germline CDR1 is SGHNT and CDR2 is YYREEE (reference sequence). CDR3 amino acids: CASSPQGAGTIYGYTF. Here the CDR3 DNA reads TGTGCCAGCAGCCCACAGGGGGCGGGAACTATCTATGGCTACACCTTC.

The chain carries TRBV5-1 and TRBJ1-2; D unresolved. The CDR3 totals 13 residues. V lost 2 bases, J lost 5 bases, and 10 bases lay in between. Germline V gives CDR1 SGHRS, CDR2 YFSETQ. The CDR3 bases are TGCGCCAGCAGCTTTCTGCCGGTGTATGGCTACACCTTC. It yields the protein CASSFLPVYGYTF.

CDR3 protein: CASSPTSGAQGETQYF. The DNA for the CDR3 is TGTGCCAGCAGCCCCACGAGTGGGGCGCAGGGAGAGACCCAGTACTTC. The chain carries TRBV14 and TRBJ2-5; weak D call: TRBD1 (5 bases). V lost 4 bases and J 4 bases, leaving 19 bases between the germline ends. Germline V CDR1 and CDR2: SGHDN, FVKESK. The CDR3 runs to 16 residues.

J is TRBJ1-2 and V is TRBV6-2 or TRBV6-3; D gene ambiguous. Trimming removed 6 bases at V and 7 bases at J, with 12 bases between. The CDR3 consists of 12 residues. Germline assignment: CDR1 MNHEY and CDR2 SVGEGT. CDR3 amino acids: CASSTDSGGYTF. The CDR3 DNA sequence: TGTGCCAGCAGCACGGACTCAGGTGGCTACACCTTC.

The rearrangement links TRBV28 to TRBJ1-5; D perhaps matches TRBD1 (5 bases). CDR3 length equals 21 residues. The V and J ends lost 3 bases and 4 bases respectively, with 31 bases between them. The V gene's germline CDR1 is MDHEN and CDR2 SYDVKM. The CDR3 protein is CASSFSVRLTGPMLSNQPQHF. For the CDR3, the DNA is TGTGCCAGCAGTTTTTCCGTCCGACTTACAGGTCCCATGCTAAGTAATCAGCCCCAGCATTTT. The entire variable domain, with the rest obtained from reference TRBV28 and TRBJ1-5, is as follows: DVKVTQSSRYLVKRTGEKVFLECVQDMDHENMFWYRQDPGLGLRLIYFSYDVKMKEKGDIPEGYSVSREKKERFSLILESASTNQTSMYLCASSFSVRLTGPMLSNQPQHFGDGTRLSIL.

This chain uses TRBV11-2 with TRBJ2-7; 9 positions match TRBD2. The CDR3 has 15 residues. The ends lost 5 bases at V and 4 bases at J; junction bases unmatched: 9. CDR1 is SGHAT and CDR2 is FQNNGV in the germline V gene. CDR3 sequence (DNA): TGTGCCAGCAGCCCAATTAGCGGGAGAGGTTACGAGCAGTACTTC. This gives the protein CASSPISGRGYEQYF. Filled out from reference TRBV11-2 and TRBJ2-7, the complete variable domain reads EAGVAQSPRYKIIEKRQSVAFWCNPISGHATLYWYQQILGQGPKLLIQFQNNGVVDDSQLPKDRFSAERLKGVDSTLKIQPAKLEDSAVYLCASSPISGRGYEQYFGPGTRLTVT.

The rearrangement joins TRBV9 to TRBJ2-3; 9 bases fit TRBD2. V shed 0 bases and J 6 bases; nucleotides not matched to a gene: 8. CDR3 length: 16 residues. Per the germline V gene, CDR1 is SGDLS and CDR2 is YYNGEE. CDR3 bases: TGTGCCAGCAGCGTAGATGGCGGGGGGGCCGTGGATACGCAGTATTTT. The encoded protein is CASSVDGGGAVDTQYF. Using reference TRBV9 and TRBJ2-3 for the parts outside the CDR3, the full variable domain is DSGVTQTPKHLITATGQRVTLRCSPRSGDLSVYWYQQSLDQGLQFLIQYYNGEERAKGNILERFSAQQFPDLHSELNLSSLELGDSALYFCASSVDGGGAVDTQYFGPGTRLTVL.

V and J are TRBV6-5 and TRBJ2-1, with TRBD2 matching 9 bases. J gave up 7 bases and V 6 bases, and 4 bases lay outside the gene matches. The CDR3 is made up of 13 amino acids. Germline assignment: CDR1 MNHEY and CDR2 SVGAGI. DNA for the CDR3: TGTGCCAGCAGACTAGCGGGTGGGAATGAGCAGTTCTTC. Translating gives CASRLAGGNEQFF.

V usage is TRBV10-3 and J usage is TRBJ1-1, with a tentative D call TRBD1 (6 bases). Germline assignment: CDR1 ENHRY and CDR2 SYGVKD. Trimming took off 3 bases at V and 0 bases at J, with 14 bases between the two ends. CDR3 size: 16 residues. The CDR3 DNA reads as TGTGCCATCAGTGAAAAGGGTGGGGGCCTGAACACTGAAGCTTTCTTT. Translating it yields CAISEKGGGLNTEAFF.

The chain is built from TRBV10-3 and TRBJ1-3; 12 nucleotides match TRBD1. Germline loops: CDR1 ENHRY, CDR2 SYGVKD. The CDR3 runs to 16 residues. The V and J ends lost 4 bases and 3 bases, in that order; junction bases with no gene match: 4. CDR3 DNA: TGTGCCATCAGTGTGGGACAGGGGGCCGGTGGAAACACCATATATTTT. Translation: CAISVGQGAGGNTIYF.

The V call is TRBV10-3, the J call TRBJ2-3, with TRBD2 as a possible D gene (6 bases). This CDR3 is built from 13 residues. Trimming removed 4 bases at V and 9 bases at J, with 14 bases between. The V gene's germline CDR1 is ENHRY and CDR2 SYGVKD. The CDR3 DNA is TGTGCCATCAGTGCAGCTAGCGACCCAACGCAGTATTTT. Its translation is CAISAASDPTQYF.

The chain joins TRBV7-7 to TRBJ2-2; TRBD1 matches 11 bases. Germline CDR1 is SSHAT and CDR2 is FNYEAQ (reference sequence). J was trimmed by 4 bases and V by 5 bases; bases with no gene match: 6. This CDR3 is built from 16 residues. CDR3 sequence: CASSRDRGKGTGELFF. CDR3 bases: TGTGCCAGCAGCCGGGACAGGGGGAAAGGCACCGGGGAGCTGTTTTTT.

J is TRBJ2-7 and V is TRBV9, with D possibly being TRBD1 (5 bases). The CDR3 has 11 amino acids. In germline, CDR1 is SGDLS, CDR2 YYNGEE. V dropped 5 bases and J dropped 7 bases, with 10 bases sitting between them. Here the CDR3 DNA reads TGTGCCAGCAGTCAAGGGGATGAGCAGTACTTC. Translation: CASSQGDEQYF.

The chain recombines TRBV24-1 with TRBJ2-3, with D tentatively TRBD2 (5 bases). This CDR3 comprises 14 residues. The germline V and J ends were trimmed by 3 bases and 2 bases, with 8 bases remaining between them. CDR1 KGHDR and CDR2 SFDVKD come from the germline V gene. Here the CDR3 reads CATSDRTPTDTQYF. The CDR3 coding sequence is TGTGCCACCAGTGATCGGACTCCCACAGATACGCAGTATTTT.

The chain combines TRBV3-1 (or the pseudogene TRBV3-2) with TRBJ2-5, with TRBD2 matching over 7 bases. The V gene's germline CDR1 is LGHDT and CDR2 YNNKEL (reference sequence). V trimming: 2 bases; J trimming: 5 bases; junction bases outside the gene matches: 2. This CDR3 region has 13 residues. The CDR3 loop reads CASSQMGGETQYF. CDR3 sequence (DNA): TGTGCCAGCAGCCAAATGGGGGGGGAGACCCAGTACTTC.

The genes are TRBV2 and TRBJ2-5, with 12 bases identical to TRBD2. This CDR3 is 16 amino acids long. V gave up 4 bases and J gave up 6 bases; unmatched junction bases: 9. Germline V gives CDR1 SNHLY, CDR2 FYNNEI. CDR3 region: CASSAASGGAAKTQYF. The CDR3, as DNA: TGTGCCAGCAGTGCCGCTAGCGGGGGGGCGGCAAAGACCCAGTACTTC.

This clone came up a few times. The chain combines TRBV19 with TRBJ2-1; possibly TRBD2 for D (6 bases). CDR1 LNHDA and CDR2 SQIVND come from the germline V gene (reference sequence). Trimming took 4 bases from V and 10 from J, leaving 11 bases between them. The length of the CDR3 is 12 residues. The chain's CDR3 is CASSRGVKEQFF. The CDR3, as DNA: TGTGCCAGTAGTAGGGGGGTTAAGGAGCAGTTCTTC.

CDR3 nucleotides: TGTGCCAGCAGTCGGGACAGGGGAGTCGGTCAGCCCCAGCATTTT. Its protein is CASSRDRGVGQPQHF. This chain connects TRBV27 to TRBJ1-5; TRBD1 matches at 10 bases. The CDR3 length is 15 residues. Germline V CDR1 and CDR2: MNHEY, SMNVEV (reference sequence). The trim removed 5 bases at V and 6 bases at J, leaving 7 bases unmatched.

This clone was seen only a few times. The rearrangement links TRBV11-2 to TRBJ1-1; D call uncertain. The germline gives CDR1 SGHAT, CDR2 FQNNGV. The CDR3 is made up of 15 amino acids. Trimming left V 0 bases short and J 1 base short, with 9 bases between. CDR3: CASSLDPGPNTEAFF. Here the CDR3 DNA reads TGTGCCAGCAGCTTAGATCCAGGCCCGAACACTGAAGCTTTCTTT. Looking up the rest from reference TRBV11-2 and TRBJ1-1 gives the full variable domain: EAGVAQSPRYKIIEKRQSVAFWCNPISGHATLYWYQQILGQGPKLLIQFQNNGVVDDSQLPKDRFSAERLKGVDSTLKIQPAKLEDSAVYLCASSLDPGPNTEAFFGQGTRLTVV.

The chain employs TRBV6-5 and TRBJ1-2; D is perhaps TRBD1 (6 bases). V was shortened by 5 bases and J by 2 bases, with 9 bases between the two germline ends. Germline assignment: CDR1 MNHEY and CDR2 SVGAGI. This CDR3 is 13 amino acids long. Here the CDR3 reads CASSPQGNYGYTF. The CDR3 nucleotides are TGTGCCAGCAGTCCACAGGGCAACTATGGCTACACCTTC.

J is TRBJ1-1 and V is TRBV27; 10 bases agree with TRBD1. V shed 5 bases and J 5 bases; nucleotides not matched to a gene: 11. Germline assignment: CDR1 MNHEY and CDR2 SMNVEV (reference sequence). The CDR3 is 16 amino acids. In nucleotides, the CDR3 is TGTGCCAGCAGTCGCCGACAGGGGGCTTGGGGAACTGAAGCTTTCTTT. Amino acids: CASSRRQGAWGTEAFF.

This rearrangement joins TRBV28 to TRBJ2-7; perhaps TRBD2 as D (6 bases). The CDR3 loop spans 15 amino acids. Trimming took off 7 bases at V and 5 bases at J, with 21 bases between the two ends. The V gene's germline CDR1 is MDHEN and CDR2 SYDVKM. The CDR3 DNA is TGTGCCAGCAATGGGTGGCGCGGAGGGATCAACGAGCAGTACTTC. Protein: CASNGWRGGINEQYF.

The rearrangement links TRBV6-4 to TRBJ2-1; 7 bases are a match to TRBD2. Germline values: CDR1 MRHNA, CDR2 SNTAGT. V trimming: 0 bases; J trimming: 3 bases; junction bases outside the gene matches: 5. The CDR3 consists of 16 residues. The CDR3: CASSDSPQRGYNEQFF. The CDR3 region has the DNA TGTGCCAGCAGTGACTCGCCCCAGCGGGGCTACAATGAGCAGTTCTTC.

This chain connects TRBV7-8 to TRBJ2-5; maybe TRBD1 (6 bases). The ends were cut back, 1 base at V and 2 bases at J, with 17 bases in the middle. This CDR3 is built from 17 residues. In germline, CDR1 is SGHVS, CDR2 FQNEAQ. As DNA, the CDR3 is TGTGCCAGCAGCTTAGTTCTGAGCAGGGGAAGGCAAGAGACCCAGTACTTC. Encoded protein: CASSLVLSRGRQETQYF.

This clone appeared a few times. The rearrangement uses TRBV9 and TRBJ1-5; tentative D call: TRBD1 (5 bases). The CDR3 is 12 residues long. Germline assignment: CDR1 SGDLS and CDR2 YYNGEE. Deletions cut 7 bases from V and 3 bases from J, with 8 bases between. The CDR3 here is CASGGYNQPQHF. The CDR3 nucleotides read TGTGCCAGCGGGGGGTACAATCAGCCCCAGCATTTT.